The next 26 T cell receptor beta chains were all read from a single sample in a study of CD8+ T cells in alopecia areata. cDNA reverse transcribed from extracted RNA served as the sequencing template. Only in-frame clones appear in the TCRdb table, and some are missing; sequencing was by immunoSEQ multiplex PCR. Captured here are roughly 110,000 clones, none seen once; the top ten comprise 20%. The sample comprised lesional skin. All receptors derive from a C3H/HeJ mouse with alopecia areata. Mouse strain MHC haplotype: H2-k.

This clone appeared a few times. Genes and germline come from the mouse. The sequence runs out 4 residues before the end of the CDR3; the remainder is reconstructed from the germline J gene. The J gene is TRBJ2-1, the V gene TRBV13-2, with D possibly TRBD1 on 6 matching bases. CDR3 length: 15 residues. Trimming removed 3 bases at V and 1 base at J, with 11 bases between. The germline V gene has CDR1 NNHNN and CDR2 SYGAGS (reference sequence). This chain's CDR3 is CASGGRTENYAEQFF. The covered CDR3 bases are TGTGCCAGCGGTGGACGGACAGAGAACTATGCT.

For this clone: Gene names refer to mouse genes. The DNA ends 4 residues before the CDR3 does, and the rest of the CDR3 is filled in from the germline J gene. The chain has TRBV13-2 and TRBJ2-7, with D possibly being TRBD1 (5 bases). The CDR3 totals 11 residues. CDR1 is NNHNN and CDR2 is SYGAGS in the germline V gene (reference sequence). CDR3 DNA, as far as it was read: TGTGCCAGCGCCGACAGTTAT. Its protein product is CASADSY. The entire CDR3 reads CASADSYEQYF.

Comment on this clone: Gene names are the mouse ones. The CDR3 here is CASSEWGYERLFF. Incomplete CDR3 DNA: TGTGCCAGCAGTGAATGGGGTTACGAA. This chain uses TRBV13-3 with TRBJ1-4; D gene unclear. The CDR3 is cut off 4 residues early in the read; its end comes from the germline J gene. Per the germline V gene, CDR1 is NNHDY and CDR2 is SYVADS. The CDR3 runs to 13 residues. Trimming shortened V by 2 bases and J by 6 bases, and 8 bases separated the two germline ends.

As regards this clone: Gene names follow the mouse nomenclature. The CDR3 end is not reached by the read, which stops 4 residues before it; the germline J gene fills it in. The chain joins TRBV13-3 to TRBJ1-1, with 10 bases matching TRBD1. V was clipped by 5 bases and J by 4 bases; unmatched bases: 2. Looked up from germline, CDR1 is NNHDY and CDR2 is SYVADS. This CDR3 contains 13 residues. The part of the CDR3 DNA that was read is TGTGCCAGCAGGTGGGACAGGGGCACA. It yields the protein CASRWDRGT. The complete CDR3 reads CASRWDRGTEVFF.

This clone showed up just a few times. Gene names and germline match the mouse. Partial CDR3 DNA: TGCACCTGCAGTGCAGATAATCGACAATCAAACACA. Translating gives CTCSADNRQSNT. In full, the CDR3 reads CTCSADNRQSNTEVFF. The J gene is TRBJ1-1, the V gene TRBV1; no reliable D call. Coverage ceases 4 residues before the CDR3 finishes, and the germline J gene fills in the end. V lost 0 bases to trimming and J lost 0 bases, with 11 bases between them. Germline V gene data show CDR1 as NSQYPW and CDR2 as LRSPGD (reference sequence). The CDR3 length is 16 residues.

This clone was detected only a few times. Gene and germline names: mouse. The CDR3 extends 4 residues past the end of the read, so its final part is completed from the germline J gene. The chain is built from TRBV13-1 and TRBJ2-1; the D gene is possibly TRBD1 (6 bases). CDR1 NSHNY and CDR2 SYGAGN come from the germline V gene. The CDR3 covers 15 residues. The V and J ends lost 0 bases and 3 bases respectively, with 10 bases between them. The CDR3 DNA, read in part, is TGTGCCAGCAGTGATGCTCGGGACATCTATGCT. It specifies CASSDARDIYA. The whole CDR3 protein is CASSDARDIYAEQFF.

This clone was counted a few times. The genes are named according to mouse. The read terminates 4 residues ahead of where the CDR3 ends, so the germline J gene completes it. The chain has TRBV13-1 and TRBJ2-1; the D gene is possibly TRBD1 (6 bases). The CDR3 sequence is 14 residues long. Looked up from germline, CDR1 is NSHNY and CDR2 is SYGAGN. Trimming took 2 bases from V and 3 from J, leaving 9 bases between them. The CDR3 DNA, read in part, is TGTGCCAGCAGTGAGTCAGGGGCCTATGCT. It yields the protein CASSESGAYA. The whole CDR3 protein is CASSESGAYAEQFF.

This clone has only a few counts. Gene names denote mouse genes. The read halts 4 residues ahead of the CDR3 end, with the missing end drawn from the germline J gene. The V gene is TRBV19, the J gene TRBJ2-5; 8 bases map to TRBD2. The length of the CDR3 is 16 residues. The J segment lost 0 bases and the V segment lost 4 bases, leaving 7 bases of the junction unmatched. Looked up from germline, CDR1 is FNHDT and CDR2 is SITEND (reference sequence). Partial CDR3 DNA: TGTGCCAGCAGTTCTGCTGGGGGGTCTAACCAAGAC. Translation gives CASSSAGGSNQD. The complete CDR3 sequence is CASSSAGGSNQDTQYF.

This clone was observed at least ten times. These gene names are mouse names. From the germline J gene comes the end of the CDR3, since the read stops 4 residues before it. This chain joins TRBV13-3 and TRBJ1-1, with TRBD1 matching over 10 bases. The CDR3 is made up of 12 amino acids. Germline V lookup: CDR1 NNHDY, CDR2 SYVADS. The CDR3 protein is CASGQGGTEVFF. CDR3 DNA, as far as it was read: TGTGCCAGCGGACAGGGGGGGACA.

As to this clone: Gene names and germline match the mouse. The CDR3 DNA, read in part, is TGTGCCAGCAGTGGACTGGGCGGCGGTGCAGAA. This encodes CASSGLGGGAE. The whole CDR3 is CASSGLGGGAETLYF. The chain uses TRBV13-3 and TRBJ2-3; 7 positions match TRBD2. The read halts 4 residues ahead of the CDR3 end, with the missing end drawn from the germline J gene. The CDR3 totals 15 residues. The V segment lost 3 bases and the J segment 1 base; nucleotides outside the gene matches: 5. CDR1 is NNHDY and CDR2 is SYVADS in the germline V gene.

In the case of this clone: Gene names follow the mouse nomenclature. The DNA ends 4 residues before the CDR3 does, and the rest of the CDR3 is filled in from the germline J gene. The chain carries TRBV17 and TRBJ2-1, with D perhaps matching TRBD1 (5 bases). The CDR3 is 13 residues long. Germline V lookup: CDR1 MNHDT, CDR2 YYDKIL. V was trimmed by 8 bases and J by 3 bases, leaving 11 bases between them. CDR3 DNA, as far as it was read: TGTGCTAGCTCTCGACAGTCCTATGCT. It is translated as CASSRQSYA. The full CDR3 protein is CASSRQSYAEQFF.

A few counts support this clone. Mouse gene names apply. The CDR3 loop is CASSDVWGTSAETLYF. The part of the CDR3 DNA that was read is TGTGCCAGCAGTGATGTGTGGGGGACTAGTGCAGAA. The V gene is TRBV13-1, the J gene TRBJ2-3; possible D gene TRBD2, 6 bases. The observed sequence ends 4 residues before the CDR3 terminus, with the missing tail filled in from the germline J gene. The CDR3 loop spans 16 amino acids. Trimming shortened V by 0 bases and J by 0 bases, and 11 bases separated the two germline ends. Per germline, CDR1 NSHNY and CDR2 SYGAGN.

This clone was counted between two and nine times. Germline and genes here are mouse. The CDR3 end falls 4 residues outside the read, so it is completed with the germline J gene. This sequence joins TRBV19 and TRBJ2-7; 10 positions match TRBD2. The CDR3 spans 15 residues. CDR1 is FNHDT, CDR2 SITEND, per germline (reference sequence). The covered CDR3 bases are TGTGCCAGCACCTGGGGGACTGGGGTGAAATAT. Translated: CASTWGTGVKY. The CDR3 in full is CASTWGTGVKYEQYF.

A word on this clone: Genes here carry mouse names. The read comes to an end 4 residues before the CDR3 does, leaving the germline J gene to fill in the end. This chain links TRBV29 with TRBJ2-1; TRBD1 matches 10 bases. The length of the CDR3 is 15 residues. Germline V gene data show CDR1 as MSHET and CDR2 as SYDVDS. V was pared by 0 bases and J by 6 bases, with 2 bases of the junction left unmatched. The CDR3 loop reads CASSLSDRGRAEQFF. Incomplete CDR3 DNA: TGTGCTAGCAGTTTATCAGACAGGGGGCGTGCT.

In the case of this clone: The translated DNA and TCRdb's protein are not identical at residue 8; the protein here was translated from the DNA. The gene symbols are mouse symbols. The sequenced fragment ends 3 residues before the CDR3 boundary, so the rest is inferred from the germline J gene. V is TRBV19 and J is TRBJ1-6, with no clear D. TRBJ1-6 is an ORF, with its function uncertain. Trimming left V 3 bases short and J 9 bases short, with 4 bases between. The CDR3 runs 11 residues. Germline values: CDR1 FNHDT, CDR2 SITEND (reference sequence). Incomplete CDR3 DNA: TGTGCCAGCAGTAGTGGTTCGCCC. This sequence encodes CASSSGSP. The full CDR3 protein reads CASSSGSPLYF.

This clone was seen only a few times. Genes and germline are mouse. CDR3 in amino acids: CASHDRSSYEQYF. Incomplete CDR3 DNA: TGTGCCAGCCACGACAGGAGCTCCTAT. This chain joins TRBV13-3 and TRBJ2-7; D is possibly TRBD1 (6 bases). The DNA ends 4 residues before the CDR3 does, and the rest of the CDR3 is filled in from the germline J gene. V was shortened by 7 bases and J by 0 bases, with 11 bases between the two germline ends. CDR3 length equals 13 residues. Germline CDR1 reads NNHDY; CDR2 reads SYVADS.

This clone showed up just a few times. The germline and genes are mouse ones. The observed sequence ends 4 residues before the CDR3 terminus, with the missing tail filled in from the germline J gene. The J gene is TRBJ2-5, the V gene TRBV19, with 9 bases lining up with TRBD1. The CDR3 length is 13 residues. J lost 3 bases, V lost 6 bases, and 2 bases had no gene match. Germline V CDR1 and CDR2: FNHDT, SITEND (reference sequence). The CDR3 here is CASTTGGQDTQYF. The covered CDR3 bases are TGTGCCAGCACGACAGGGGGGCAAGAC.

This clone was seen ten or more times. The genes and germline here are from mouse. The CDR3 extends 4 residues past the end of the read, so its final part is completed from the germline J gene. The chain has TRBV13-3 and TRBJ2-7, with TRBD2 identical over 10 bases. The CDR3 spans 15 residues. J gave up 0 bases and V 5 bases, and 5 bases lay outside the gene matches. Germline-derived CDR1 and CDR2 are NNHDY and SYVADS. The CDR3 reads CASRTGGPSSYEQYF. The covered CDR3 bases are TGTGCCAGCAGGACTGGGGGGCCCAGCTCCTAT.

This clone was counted a few times. Gene names and germline match the mouse. The CDR3 DNA, read in part, is TGTGCCTGGAGTGAGGGCAACGAA. It codes for CAWSEGNE. In full, the CDR3 reads CAWSEGNERLFF. The J gene is TRBJ1-4, the V gene TRBV31; D uncertain. The sequence runs out 4 residues before the end of the CDR3; the remainder is reconstructed from the germline J gene. CDR3 length: 12 amino acids. Germline-derived CDR1 and CDR2 are GKSSPN and SITVG. V was pared by 2 bases and J by 4 bases, with 5 bases between.

This clone has a count of ten or more. Mouse germline and gene names are used. Read sequence stops 4 residues before the CDR3 end, and the germline J gene provides the missing end. V is TRBV13-3 and J is TRBJ2-3; no definite D call. Trimming cost V 0 bases and J 0 bases, with 8 bases left between them. In germline, CDR1 is NNHDY, CDR2 SYVADS. The CDR3 runs to 15 residues. The sequenced part of the CDR3 DNA is TGTGCCAGCAGTGATGCCACAGTTAGTGCAGAA. This gives the protein CASSDATVSAE. From start to end, the CDR3 is CASSDATVSAETLYF.

Concerning this clone itself: All gene names here are mouse names. The CDR3 bases that were read are TGTGCCAGCGGTGATGACTGGGGGGGACCTAGTGCAGAA. As protein: CASGDDWGGPSAE. The whole CDR3 reads CASGDDWGGPSAETLYF. The J gene is TRBJ2-3, the V gene TRBV13-2; 10 bases line up with TRBD2. The read ends 4 residues before the CDR3 terminus; that terminus is restored from the germline J gene. CDR3 size: 17 residues. In germline, CDR1 is NNHNN, CDR2 SYGAGS (reference sequence). J was trimmed by 0 bases and V by 0 bases; bases with no gene match: 4.

About this clone: The listed genes are named as in mouse. The DNA read from the CDR3 is TGTGCCAGCGCCTCAGGGGGCTCTGGCTCC. Translation: CASASGGSGS. The entire CDR3 sequence reads CASASGGSGSDYTF. This rearrangement joins TRBV19 to TRBJ1-2, with TRBD1 identical over 8 bases. The observed sequence ends 4 residues before the CDR3 terminus, with the missing tail filled in from the germline J gene. The CDR3 runs 14 residues. The germline CDR1 and CDR2 sequences are FNHDT and SITEND (reference sequence). The ends lost 7 bases at V and 4 bases at J; junction bases unmatched: 9.

This clone was observed a few times. Gene names refer to mouse genes. The sequenced fragment ends 4 residues before the CDR3 boundary, so the rest is inferred from the germline J gene. The V call is TRBV5, the J call TRBJ2-1, with no clear D. With 0 bases removed from V and 0 bases from J, the gap between germline ends came to 6 bases. The germline V gene encodes CDR1 LGHNA and CDR2 YNLKQL (reference sequence). The CDR3 has 15 residues. CDR3 bases read: TGTGCCAGCAGCCAAGAGACTTATAACTATGCT. Residues: CASSQETYNYA. The complete CDR3 protein is CASSQETYNYAEQFF.

With regard to this clone: The gene symbols are mouse symbols. From the germline J gene comes the end of the CDR3, since the read stops 4 residues before it. This CDR3 is also generated by other DNA sequences in the sample. The rearrangement uses TRBV19 and TRBJ2-1; 9 bases line up with TRBD1. CDR1 FNHDT and CDR2 SITEND come from the germline V gene (reference sequence). The CDR3 has 14 amino acids. The trim removed 4 bases at V and 4 bases at J, leaving 3 bases unmatched. The CDR3 DNA, read in part, is TGTGCCAGCAGTCCGACAGGGGGGTATGCT. Residues: CASSPTGGYA. The entire CDR3 sequence reads CASSPTGGYAEQFF.

Concerning this clone: Genes here carry mouse names. Coverage ceases 4 residues before the CDR3 finishes, and the germline J gene fills in the end. This chain connects TRBV1 to TRBJ2-1; D may be TRBD2 (5 bases). Between the trimmed V and J ends, which lost 0 bases and 1 base, there was a span of 10 bases. Germline CDR1 NSQYPW, CDR2 LRSPGD (reference sequence). The CDR3 is 16 residues long. CDR3 protein: CTCSADGLGNYAEQFF. CDR3 DNA, as far as it was read: TGCACCTGCAGTGCAGATGGGCTGGGCAACTATGCT.

This clone was detected only a few times. DNA and listed protein disagree at residue 10, so the protein shown here was translated from the DNA. Gene names are mouse gene names. The read ends 3 residues early relative to the CDR3; the germline J gene fills the gap. The V call is TRBV13-3, the J call TRBJ1-3, with 9 nucleotides matching TRBD1. The CDR3 spans 13 residues. Germline V gives CDR1 NNHDY, CDR2 SYVADS. The CDR3 loop is CASTTGQGGTLYF. CDR3 bases read: TGTGCCAGCACCACGGGACAGGGAGGTACG.